This entry features one T cell receptor (beta chain) sequence. This CDR3 spans 15 amino acids. The ends lost 3 bases at V and 2 bases at J; junction bases unmatched: 2. Germline V gives CDR1 KGHSH, CDR2 LQKENI. TCRdb's table, derived via immunoSEQ multiplex PCR, lists solely in-frame clones and lacks some. Of tens of thousands of clones listed, around 81% are singletons. This specimen comes from a study of control samples from healthy donors and cancer patients. This TCR was recovered from a man between 25 and 39 years old in good health. The chain uses TRBV18 and TRBJ2-5, with 11 positions matching TRBD1. The sample taken for sequencing was blood. CDR3 in amino acids: CASSPRDRGQETQYF. CDR3 DNA sequence: TGTGCCAGCTCACCCCGGGACAGGGGGCAAGAGACCCAGTACTTC.